This is a list of T cell receptor beta chains from one sample in a study of shared clonotypes between healthy human individuals. The assay was immunoSEQ multiplex PCR, and TCRdb's table has in-frame clones only and misses some. The data show over 2 million clones, 85% to 95% seen once. Sequencing used naive CD4+ T cells from PBMCs. The receptors derive from a young man in good health. Some clones in this sample may be carry-over from other donors' samples. The CDR3 runs from the conserved cysteine through the conserved F or W. D genes are given only for firm matches. A row's size may be missing; if present it is once, few, many or a size class.

j_call	d_call	v_call	clone_size	cdr3_aa	cdr3_nt
TRBJ1-5	NA	TRBV19	NA	CASSMGGVSQPQHF	TGTGCCAGTAGTATGGGGGGGGTTAGTCAGCCCCAGCATTTT
TRBJ1-2	NA	TRBV27	NA	CASSLRLREGTYGYTF	TGTGCCAGCAGTTTACGCCTTAGAGAGGGTACCTATGGCTACACCTTC
TRBJ2-7	TRBD2	TRBV18	NA	CASSRAIAGGVDEQYF	TGTGCCAGCTCGCGGGCGATAGCGGGAGGAGTGGACGAGCAGTACTTC
TRBJ1-1	NA	TRBV15	NA	CATSRAGTKGIPEAFF	TGTGCCACCAGCAGAGCCGGGACAAAGGGAATCCCTGAAGCTTTCTTT
TRBJ1-1	NA	TRBV5-1	NA	CASSFSPGNTEAFF	TGCGCCAGCAGCTTCAGCCCAGGGAACACTGAAGCTTTCTTT
TRBJ2-1	NA	TRBV7-9	NA	CASSSGEGPRNEQFF	TGTGCCAGCAGCTCAGGAGAGGGCCCCCGCAATGAGCAGTTCTTC
TRBJ1-2	NA	TRBV28	once	CASSLEWGYYGYTF	TGTGCCAGCAGTTTGGAATGGGGGTACTATGGCTACACCTTC
TRBJ2-1	TRBD1	TRBV28	NA	CASRLSRTGETYNEQFF	TGTGCCAGCAGACTCTCAAGAACAGGGGAAACCTACAATGAGCAGTTCTTC
TRBJ2-5	TRBD2	TRBV7-2	NA	CASSPDYPGGTQYF	TGTGCCAGCAGCCCCGACTACCCGGGGGGGACCCAGTACTTC
TRBJ1-2	NA	TRBV6-5	few	CASSYSRGNYGYTF	TGTGCCAGCAGTTACTCGAGGGGTAACTATGGCTACACCTTC
TRBJ2-2	TRBD2	TRBV11-2	NA	CASSFGLANGELFF	TGTGCCAGCAGCTTCGGACTAGCGAACGGGGAGCTGTTTTTT
TRBJ2-2	TRBD1	TRBV5-1	few	CASSLGTGAGELFF	TGCGCCAGCAGCTTGGGGACAGGGGCCGGGGAGCTGTTTTTT
TRBJ2-7	TRBD2	TRBV4-1	NA	CASSQDDRTSGSYEQYF	TGCGCCAGCAGCCAAGATGATAGGACTAGCGGTTCCTACGAGCAGTACTTC
TRBJ1-1	NA	TRBV11-2	few	CASSFGGSGFF	TGTGCCAGCAGCTTTGGCGGATCGGGCTTCTTT
TRBJ2-7	TRBD1	TRBV19	NA	CASTPQGTGNYEQYF	TGTGCCAGTACCCCCCAGGGGACAGGGAACTACGAGCAGTACTTC
TRBJ1-6	TRBD1	TRBV7-9	NA	CASSARTGENSPLHF	TGTGCCAGCAGCGCCAGGACAGGAGAGAATTCACCCCTCCACTTT
TRBJ1-2	TRBD1	TRBV25-1	NA	CASSPPGQGNYGYTF	TGTGCCAGCAGTCCACCGGGACAGGGGAACTATGGCTACACCTTC
TRBJ2-7	TRBD2	TRBV7-9	NA	CASSPKTGAKTSGSYEQYF	TGTGCCAGCAGCCCTAAGACAGGGGCAAAGACTAGCGGGAGCTACGAGCAGTACTTC
TRBJ1-5	NA	TRBV18	NA	CASSPALGDGAQHF	TGTGCCAGCTCACCGGCTTTGGGGGACGGAGCCCAGCATTTT
TRBJ2-1	TRBD2	TRBV2	NA	CASSGPAGVRYNEQFF	TGTGCCAGCAGTGGACCAGCGGGAGTGAGGTACAATGAGCAGTTCTTC
TRBJ2-1	NA	TRBV6-1	NA	CASTRELHPGEQFF	TGTGCCAGCACCCGGGAGCTGCATCCCGGTGAGCAGTTCTTC
TRBJ1-1	TRBD1	TRBV2	NA	CARGQRNTEAFF	TGTGCCAGGGGACAGAGGAACACTGAAGCTTTCTTT
TRBJ2-2	NA	TRBV28	NA	CASSLRRQPTGELFF	TGTGCCAGCAGTTTAAGGCGGCAGCCCACCGGGGAGCTGTTTTTT
TRBJ2-7	TRBD1	TRBV2	NA	CASTRGQGAYYEQYF	TGTGCCAGCACTCGCGGCCAGGGGGCTTACTACGAGCAGTACTTC
TRBJ1-4	NA	TRBV25-1	NA	CASSRGLGQYNEKLFF	TGTGCCAGCAGTAGGGGTCTAGGGCAGTATAATGAAAAACTGTTTTTT
TRBJ2-2	NA	TRBV28	NA	CASSTPRAAGELFF	TGTGCCAGCAGTACACCTAGGGCGGCCGGGGAGCTGTTTTTT